These T cell receptor beta chains were read from a single sample in a study of blood T cell repertoires in COVID-19. Here immunoSEQ multiplex PCR was the method, and the copy in TCRdb shows in-frame clones only, minus some. Altogether about 180,000 clones are present, approximately 87% being singletons, with the ten largest covering roughly 18%. Sequencing used peripheral blood. The receptors stem from a person aged 70 to 85 with COVID-19, enrolled during active disease. CDR3s include the opening cysteine and the closing phenylalanine or tryptophan. D genes are given only for firm matches.

v_call	cdr3_length	j_call	d_call	cdr3_aa	cdr3_nt
TRBV25-1	13	TRBJ1-6	NA	CASSEIFNSPLHF	TGTGCCAGCAGTGAAATCTTTAATTCACCCCTCCACTTT
TRBV6-5	14	TRBJ1-1	TRBD1	CASTPPQGGAVAFF	TGTGCCAGCACCCCACCCCAGGGGGGCGCCGTTGCTTTCTTT
TRBV25-1	17	TRBJ1-2	TRBD1	CASSDPGTGNLVYGYTF	TGTGCCAGCAGTGACCCCGGGACAGGAAACCTTGTTTATGGCTACACCTTC
TRBV28	16	TRBJ2-1	TRBD2	CASSAPGTSGSNEQFF	TGTGCCAGCAGCGCGCCCGGGACTAGCGGATCCAATGAGCAGTTCTTC
TRBV5-6	14	TRBJ1-4	NA	CASSFRGKGEKLFF	TGTGCCAGCAGCTTTCGGGGGAAGGGCGAAAAACTGTTTTTT
TRBV4-1	13	TRBJ1-2	NA	CASSLFLGDGYTF	TGCGCCAGCAGCCTTTTCCTGGGAGATGGCTACACCTTC
TRBV6-1	17	TRBJ2-2	NA	CASSDLGTFAYTGELFF	TGTGCCAGCAGTGATTTGGGCACCTTCGCGTACACCGGGGAGCTGTTTTTT
TRBV30	13	TRBJ1-1	NA	CAWKTPPNTEAFF	TGTGCCTGGAAGACACCCCCGAACACTGAAGCTTTCTTT
TRBV2	12	TRBJ2-7	TRBD1	CASKAGGYEQYF	TGTGCCAGCAAGGCAGGGGGCTACGAGCAGTACTTC
TRBV25-1	13	TRBJ2-2	NA	CASSNGLAGELFF	TGTGCCAGCAGCAATGGCCTGGCCGGGGAGCTGTTTTTT
TRBV7-8	12	TRBJ1-2	NA	CASAQGGEGYTF	TGTGCCAGCGCTCAGGGAGGTGAAGGCTACACCTTC
TRBV5-1	14	TRBJ2-7	TRBD1	CASSLNRGQGEQYF	TGCGCCAGCAGCTTGAACAGGGGGCAAGGTGAGCAGTACTTC
TRBV6-4	12	TRBJ2-2	NA	CASRDRTGELFF	TGTGCCAGCAGAGATCGGACCGGGGAGCTGTTTTTT
TRBV10-3	14	TRBJ1-1	NA	CAAQRQPKNTEAFF	TGTGCCGCACAACGACAGCCGAAGAACACTGAAGCTTTCTTT
TRBV7-9	15	TRBJ1-2	TRBD1	CASSFRQGADYGYTF	TGTGCCAGCAGCTTCAGACAGGGGGCGGACTATGGCTACACCTTC
TRBV11-3	14	TRBJ2-5	TRBD2	CASSFGGALETQYF	TGTGCCAGCAGCTTCGGGGGGGCATTAGAGACCCAGTACTTC
TRBV5-1	16	TRBJ1-4	TRBD1	CASSLVTTGGSEKLFF	TGCGCCAGCAGCTTGGTCACAACAGGGGGTTCCGAAAAACTGTTTTTT